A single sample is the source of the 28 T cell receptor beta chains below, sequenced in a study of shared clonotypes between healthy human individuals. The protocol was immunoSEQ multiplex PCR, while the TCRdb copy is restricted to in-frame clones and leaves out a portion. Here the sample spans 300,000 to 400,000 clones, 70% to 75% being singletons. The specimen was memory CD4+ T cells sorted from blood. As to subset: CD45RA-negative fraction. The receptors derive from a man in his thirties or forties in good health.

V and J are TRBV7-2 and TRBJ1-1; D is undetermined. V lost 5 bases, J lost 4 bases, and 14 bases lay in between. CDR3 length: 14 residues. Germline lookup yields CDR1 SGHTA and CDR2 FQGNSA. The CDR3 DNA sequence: TGTGCCAGCAGCGAAATCGCGGGGTCCACTGAAGCTTTCTTT. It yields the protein CASSEIAGSTEAFF.

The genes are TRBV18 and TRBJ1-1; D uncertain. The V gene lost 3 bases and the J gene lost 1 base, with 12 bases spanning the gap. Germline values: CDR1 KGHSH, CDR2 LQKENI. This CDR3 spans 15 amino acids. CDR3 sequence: CASSPAGHPNTEAFF. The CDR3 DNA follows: TGTGCCAGCTCACCCGCCGGGCATCCGAACACTGAAGCTTTCTTT.

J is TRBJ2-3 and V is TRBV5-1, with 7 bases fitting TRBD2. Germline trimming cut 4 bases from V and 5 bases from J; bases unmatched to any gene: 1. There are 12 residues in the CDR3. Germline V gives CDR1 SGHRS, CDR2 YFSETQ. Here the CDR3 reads CASSTGGDTQYF. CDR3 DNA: TGCGCCAGCAGCACGGGGGGAGATACGCAGTATTTT.

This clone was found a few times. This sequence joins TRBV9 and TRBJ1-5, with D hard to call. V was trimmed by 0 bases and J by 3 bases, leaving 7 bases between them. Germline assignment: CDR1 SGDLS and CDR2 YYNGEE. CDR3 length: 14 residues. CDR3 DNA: TGTGCCAGCAGCGTAGAACCTTACAATCAGCCCCAGCATTTT. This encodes CASSVEPYNQPQHF.

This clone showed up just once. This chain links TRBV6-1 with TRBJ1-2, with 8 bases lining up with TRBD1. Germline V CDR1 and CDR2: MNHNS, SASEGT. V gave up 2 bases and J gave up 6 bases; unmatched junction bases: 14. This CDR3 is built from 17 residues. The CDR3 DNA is TGTGCCAGCAGTGAATGGAATTGGGGACAGGCATTCAATGGCTACACCTTC. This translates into CASSEWNWGQAFNGYTF.

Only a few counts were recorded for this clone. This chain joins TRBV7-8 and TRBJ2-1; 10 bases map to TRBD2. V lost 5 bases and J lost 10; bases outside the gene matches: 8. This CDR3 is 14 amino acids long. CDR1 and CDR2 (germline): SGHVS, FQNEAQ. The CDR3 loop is CASSPPGLALEQFF. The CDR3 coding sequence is TGTGCCAGCAGCCCCCCGGGACTAGCGTTAGAGCAGTTCTTC.

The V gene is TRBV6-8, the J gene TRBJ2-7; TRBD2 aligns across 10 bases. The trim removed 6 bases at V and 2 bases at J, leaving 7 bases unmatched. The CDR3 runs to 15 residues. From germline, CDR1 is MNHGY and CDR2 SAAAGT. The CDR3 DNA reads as TGTGCCAGCAGGCCCGGACTAGCGGATCCCTACGAGCAGTACTTC. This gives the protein CASRPGLADPYEQYF.

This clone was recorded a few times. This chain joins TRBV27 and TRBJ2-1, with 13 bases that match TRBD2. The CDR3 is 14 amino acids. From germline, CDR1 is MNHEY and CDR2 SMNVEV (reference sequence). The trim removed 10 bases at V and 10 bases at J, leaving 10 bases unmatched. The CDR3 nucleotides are TGTGCCACCCGACGACTAGCGGGAGGTCACGAGCAGTTCTTC. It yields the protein CATRRLAGGHEQFF.

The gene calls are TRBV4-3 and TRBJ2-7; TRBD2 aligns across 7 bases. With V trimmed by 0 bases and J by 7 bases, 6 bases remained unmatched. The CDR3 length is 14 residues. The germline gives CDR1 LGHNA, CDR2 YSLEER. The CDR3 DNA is TGCGCCAGCAGCCAAGAGCCCGGGGGAGGGGAGCAGTACTTC. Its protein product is CASSQEPGGGEQYF.

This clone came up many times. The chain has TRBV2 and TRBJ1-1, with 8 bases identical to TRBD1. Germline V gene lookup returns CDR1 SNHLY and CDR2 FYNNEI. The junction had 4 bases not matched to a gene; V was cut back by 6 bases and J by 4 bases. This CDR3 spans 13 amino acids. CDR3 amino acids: CASSRTGRTEAFF. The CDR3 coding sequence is TGTGCCAGCAGCAGGACAGGGCGCACTGAAGCTTTCTTT.

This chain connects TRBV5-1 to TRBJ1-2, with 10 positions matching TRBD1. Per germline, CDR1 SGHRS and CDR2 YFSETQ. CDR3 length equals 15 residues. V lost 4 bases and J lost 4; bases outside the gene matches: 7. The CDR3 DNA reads TGCGCCAGCAGCCCCCGACAGGGGGCGGGCTATGGCTACACCTTC. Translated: CASSPRQGAGYGYTF.

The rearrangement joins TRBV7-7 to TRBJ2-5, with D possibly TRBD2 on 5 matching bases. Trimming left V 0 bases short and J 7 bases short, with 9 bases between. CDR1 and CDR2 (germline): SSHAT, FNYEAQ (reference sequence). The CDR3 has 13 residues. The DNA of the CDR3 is TGTGCCAGCAGCTTAGCCGGGGTCGGGACCCAGTACTTC. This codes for CASSLAGVGTQYF.

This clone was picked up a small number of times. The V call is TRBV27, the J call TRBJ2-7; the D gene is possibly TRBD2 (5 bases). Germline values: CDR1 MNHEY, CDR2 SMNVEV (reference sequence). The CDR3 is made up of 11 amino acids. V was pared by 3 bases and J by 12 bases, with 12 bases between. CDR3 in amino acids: CASSFGLEMYF. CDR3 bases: TGTGCCAGCAGTTTCGGACTTGAGATGTACTTC.

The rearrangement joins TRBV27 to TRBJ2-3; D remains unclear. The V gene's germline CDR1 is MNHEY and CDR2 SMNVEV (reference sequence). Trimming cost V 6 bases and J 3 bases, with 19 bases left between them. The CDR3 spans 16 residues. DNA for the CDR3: TGTGCCAGCAGAATCTACTCACCCCTGGGTACAGATACGCAGTATTTT. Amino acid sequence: CASRIYSPLGTDTQYF.

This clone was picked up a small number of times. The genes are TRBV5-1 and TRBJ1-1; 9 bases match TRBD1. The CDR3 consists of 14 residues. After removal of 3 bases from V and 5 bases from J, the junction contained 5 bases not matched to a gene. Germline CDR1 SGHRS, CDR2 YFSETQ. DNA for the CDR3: TGCGCCAGCAGCTGGAGACAGGGGGGTACTGAAGCTTTCTTT. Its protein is CASSWRQGGTEAFF. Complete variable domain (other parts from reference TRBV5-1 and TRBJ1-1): KAGVTQTPRYLIKTRGQQVTLSCSPISGHRSVSWYQQTPGQGLQFLFEYFSETQRNKGNFPGRFSGRQFSNSRSEMNVSTLELGDSALYLCASSWRQGGTEAFFGQGTRLTVV.

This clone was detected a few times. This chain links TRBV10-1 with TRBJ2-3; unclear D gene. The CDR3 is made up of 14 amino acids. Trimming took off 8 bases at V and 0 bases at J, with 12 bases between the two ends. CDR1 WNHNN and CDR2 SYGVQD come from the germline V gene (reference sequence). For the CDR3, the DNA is TGCGCCAGCTCTACGGATACTAGCACAGATACGCAGTATTTT. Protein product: CASSTDTSTDTQYF.

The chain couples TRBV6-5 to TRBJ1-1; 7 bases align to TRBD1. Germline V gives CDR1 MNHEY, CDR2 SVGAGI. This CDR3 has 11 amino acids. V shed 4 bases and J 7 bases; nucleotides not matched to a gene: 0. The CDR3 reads CASSWTGEAFF. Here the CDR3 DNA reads TGTGCCAGCAGTTGGACAGGTGAAGCTTTCTTT.

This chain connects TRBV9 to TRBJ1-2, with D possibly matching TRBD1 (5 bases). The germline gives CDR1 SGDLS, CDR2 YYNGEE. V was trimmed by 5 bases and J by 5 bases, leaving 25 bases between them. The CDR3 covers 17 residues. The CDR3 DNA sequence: TGTGCCAGCAGTTTGAGCCCGTCAGGGTACGATGGGTATGGCTACACCTTC. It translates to CASSLSPSGYDGYGYTF. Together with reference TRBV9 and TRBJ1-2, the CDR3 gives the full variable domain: DSGVTQTPKHLITATGQRVTLRCSPRSGDLSVYWYQQSLDQGLQFLIQYYNGEERAKGNILERFSAQQFPDLHSELNLSSLELGDSALYFCASSLSPSGYDGYGYTFGSGTRLTVV.

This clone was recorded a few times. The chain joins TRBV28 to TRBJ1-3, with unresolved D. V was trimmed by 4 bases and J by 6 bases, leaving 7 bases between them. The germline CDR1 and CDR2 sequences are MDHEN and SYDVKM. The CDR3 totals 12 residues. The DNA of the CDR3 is TGTGCCAGCAGTTCCTCGGTAAACACCATATATTTT. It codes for CASSSSVNTIYF.

The CDR3 sequence: CASSTRDGYTDTQYF. CDR3 coding DNA: TGTGCCAGCAGTACTCGGGACGGATACACAGATACGCAGTATTTT. The chain carries TRBV28 and TRBJ2-3; D may correspond to TRBD1 or TRBD2 (5 bases each). The CDR3 loop spans 15 amino acids. Germline CDR1 reads MDHEN; CDR2 reads SYDVKM. Deletions cut 5 bases from V and 2 bases from J, with 14 bases between.

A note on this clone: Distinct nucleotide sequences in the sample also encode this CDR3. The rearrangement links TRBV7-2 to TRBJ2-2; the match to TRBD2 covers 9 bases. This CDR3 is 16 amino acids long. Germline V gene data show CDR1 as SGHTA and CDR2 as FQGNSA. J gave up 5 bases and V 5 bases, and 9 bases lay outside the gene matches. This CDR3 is CASSLALAGVTGELFF. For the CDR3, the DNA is TGTGCCAGCAGCCTTGCTTTAGCGGGAGTAACCGGGGAGCTGTTTTTT.

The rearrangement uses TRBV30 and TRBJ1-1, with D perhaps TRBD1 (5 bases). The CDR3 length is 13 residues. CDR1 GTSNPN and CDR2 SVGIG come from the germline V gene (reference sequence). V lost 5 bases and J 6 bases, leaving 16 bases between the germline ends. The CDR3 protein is CAWETDGRSEAFF. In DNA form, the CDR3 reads TGTGCCTGGGAGACAGACGGACGATCTGAAGCTTTCTTT.

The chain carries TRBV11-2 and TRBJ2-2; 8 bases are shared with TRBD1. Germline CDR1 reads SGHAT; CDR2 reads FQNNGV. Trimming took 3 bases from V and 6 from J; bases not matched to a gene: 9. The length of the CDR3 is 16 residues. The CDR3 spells CASSFLGQASSGELFF. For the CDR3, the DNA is TGTGCCAGCAGCTTCCTGGGACAGGCTTCATCCGGGGAGCTGTTTTTT.

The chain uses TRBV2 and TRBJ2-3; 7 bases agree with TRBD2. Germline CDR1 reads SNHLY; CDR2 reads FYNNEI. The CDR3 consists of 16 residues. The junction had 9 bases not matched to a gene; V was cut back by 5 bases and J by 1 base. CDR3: CASSLPGTTGTDTQYF. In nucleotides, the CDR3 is TGTGCCAGCAGTCTCCCCGGGACTACCGGCACAGATACGCAGTATTTT.

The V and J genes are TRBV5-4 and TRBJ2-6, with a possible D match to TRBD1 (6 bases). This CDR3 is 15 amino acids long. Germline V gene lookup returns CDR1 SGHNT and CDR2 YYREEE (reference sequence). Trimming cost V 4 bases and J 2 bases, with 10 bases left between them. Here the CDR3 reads CASSPDSAGANVLTF. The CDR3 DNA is TGTGCCAGCAGCCCGGACAGTGCTGGGGCCAACGTCCTGACTTTC.

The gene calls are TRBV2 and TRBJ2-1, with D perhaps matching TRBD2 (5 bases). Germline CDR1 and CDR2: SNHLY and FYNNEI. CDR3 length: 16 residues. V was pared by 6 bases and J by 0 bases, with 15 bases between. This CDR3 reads CASSARVLSSYNEQFF. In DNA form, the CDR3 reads TGTGCCAGCAGCGCGCGGGTGCTGAGCTCCTACAATGAGCAGTTCTTC.

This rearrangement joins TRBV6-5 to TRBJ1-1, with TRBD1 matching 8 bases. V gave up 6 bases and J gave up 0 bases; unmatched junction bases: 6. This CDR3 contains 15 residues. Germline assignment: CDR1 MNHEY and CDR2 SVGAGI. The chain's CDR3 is CASRLQGAVNTEAFF. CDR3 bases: TGTGCCAGCAGACTTCAGGGGGCCGTGAACACTGAAGCTTTCTTT.

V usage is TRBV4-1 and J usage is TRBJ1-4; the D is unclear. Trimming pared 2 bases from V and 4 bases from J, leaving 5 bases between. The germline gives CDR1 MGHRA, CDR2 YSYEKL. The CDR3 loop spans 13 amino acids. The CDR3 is CASSQWINEKLFF. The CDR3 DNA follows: TGCGCCAGCAGCCAATGGATTAATGAAAAACTGTTTTTT.